This TCR beta chain was obtained from a study of identical twins. Study observations and caveats: Insertions ran lower in abundant cord blood beta clonotypes, though not in memory repertoires. The authors noted that invariant MAIT and iNKT cells could partly confound zero-insertion analyses.

The CDR3 runs to 15 residues. The germline V gene encodes CDR1 MNHNS and CDR2 SASEGT. Deletions cut 1 base from V and 2 bases from J, with 9 bases between. Remarks on this clonotype: Its antigen is undetermined.

TCRdb itself ran the 5' RACE reads through MiXCR, one entry per CDR3 protein. The sample consists of roughly 230,000 distinct CDR3 sequences, around 8% of them appearing once. The same data also contributed to another study, on yellow fever vaccine responses in identical twins.

This TCR came from a woman under 30 in good health. This rearrangement joins TRBV6-1 to TRBJ2-1; D gene unclear. Material: CD8+ T cells sorted from blood. In DNA, the CDR3 is TGTGCCAGCAGTGAAGGAACAGAAGCCTACAATGAGCAGTTCTTC. Its translation is CASSEGTEAYNEQFF.